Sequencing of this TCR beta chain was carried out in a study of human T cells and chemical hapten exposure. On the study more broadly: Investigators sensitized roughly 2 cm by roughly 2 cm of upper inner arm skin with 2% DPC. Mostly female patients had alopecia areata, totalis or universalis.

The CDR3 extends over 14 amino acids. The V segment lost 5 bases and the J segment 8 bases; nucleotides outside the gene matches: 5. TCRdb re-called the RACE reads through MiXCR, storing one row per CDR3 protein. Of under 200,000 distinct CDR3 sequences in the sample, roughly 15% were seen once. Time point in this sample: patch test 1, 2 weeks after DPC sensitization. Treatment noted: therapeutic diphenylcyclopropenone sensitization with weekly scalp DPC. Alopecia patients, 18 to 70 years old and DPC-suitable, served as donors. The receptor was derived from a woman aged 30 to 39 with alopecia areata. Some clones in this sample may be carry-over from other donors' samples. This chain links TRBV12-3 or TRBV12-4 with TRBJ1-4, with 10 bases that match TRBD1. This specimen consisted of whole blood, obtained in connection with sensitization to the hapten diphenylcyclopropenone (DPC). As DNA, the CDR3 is TGTGCCAGCAGTCGGGACAGGGGAGGCGAAAAACTGTTTTTT. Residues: CASSRDRGGEKLFF.